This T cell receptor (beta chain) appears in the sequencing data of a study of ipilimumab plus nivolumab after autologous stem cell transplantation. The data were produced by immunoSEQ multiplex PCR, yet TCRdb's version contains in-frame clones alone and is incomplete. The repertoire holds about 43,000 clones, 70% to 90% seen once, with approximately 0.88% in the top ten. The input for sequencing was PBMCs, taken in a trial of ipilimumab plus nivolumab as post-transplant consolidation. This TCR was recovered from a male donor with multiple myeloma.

In DNA form, the CDR3 reads TGTGCCAGCAGCCAAGTAGCGGGGATGAACACCGGGGAGCTGTTTTTT. This sequence encodes CASSQVAGMNTGELFF. This rearrangement joins TRBV4-2 to TRBJ2-2; 8 nucleotides match TRBD2. Trimming removed 1 base from V and 1 base from J; junction bases left unmatched: 2. Germline-derived CDR1 and CDR2 are LGHNA and YNFKEQ. This CDR3 region has 16 residues.